This passage covers 21 T cell receptor beta chains from one sample sequenced in a study of PD-1 blockade in classical Hodgkin lymphoma (dated by TCRdb to the early 2020s). The library was produced with the immunoSEQ multiplex PCR assay. The source is immuneACCESS, and TCRdb retained only in-frame sequences with V and J called. Part of the clones is not carried over; for the studies checked, unresolved V genes explain less than half of this, and the remainder is unexplained. This sample gives 90,000 to 120,000 clones in total; 80% to 90% of them show up just once. Approximately 20% of the sample lies in the top ten. The time point label for this specimen denotes: cycle 2 day 1 (C2D1) of nivolumab. Relapse after autologous stem cell transplantation had occurred in all trial patients, and cohorts A, B and C were distinguished by prior brentuximab vedotin exposure. The material sequenced was peripheral blood mononuclear cells (PBMCs), taken before the second cycle of nivolumab. The receptors here all came from a human donor with classical Hodgkin lymphoma.

The J gene is TRBJ1-2, the V gene TRBV2; 9 bases line up with TRBD1. This CDR3 has 14 residues. Unmatched junction bases numbered 6, after V lost 6 bases and J lost 4 bases. Germline lookup yields CDR1 SNHLY and CDR2 FYNNEI. CDR3 loop: CASRDRQGGYGYTF. For the CDR3, the DNA is TGTGCCAGCAGGGACCGACAGGGGGGCTATGGCTACACCTTC.

The CDR3 DNA reads TGTGCCAGCAGGCAACACGAAGACAGGGCTAATCAGCCCCAGCATTTT. As protein: CASRQHEDRANQPQHF. The chain employs TRBV2 and TRBJ1-5, with TRBD1 matching over 7 bases. The CDR3 consists of 16 residues. Germline V gene sequence: CDR1 SNHLY, CDR2 FYNNEI. The V gene end was trimmed by 6 bases and the J gene end by 4 bases; junction bases not matched to a gene: 12.

The chain uses TRBV10-3 and TRBJ2-4; unclear D gene. CDR3 length: 15 amino acids. Trimming cost V 2 bases and J 5 bases, with 13 bases left between them. From germline, CDR1 is ENHRY and CDR2 SYGVKD. CDR3 protein: CAISEGSYTENIQYF. CDR3 in DNA: TGTGCCATCAGTGAGGGCAGCTATACCGAAAACATTCAGTACTTC.

The rearrangement links TRBV7-2 to TRBJ2-3, with 8 bases fitting TRBD2. V gave up 4 bases and J gave up 14 bases; unmatched junction bases: 5. CDR3 length: 11 amino acids. Germline lookup yields CDR1 SGHTA and CDR2 FQGNSA. The CDR3 protein is CASSSSGGGYF. In DNA form, the CDR3 reads TGTGCCAGCAGCTCATCGGGAGGGGGGTATTTT.

Turning to this clone: The junction departs from germline at one end; a sequencing error may be responsible. V and J are TRBV20-1 and TRBJ1-1; tentatively, D is TRBD1 (6 bases). Germline CDR1 is DFQATT and CDR2 is SNEGSKA (reference sequence). CDR3 length: 11 residues. The CDR3 is CSAPRPGHYVW. For the CDR3, the DNA is TGCAGTGCACCTCGACCGGGACACTACGTATGG.

The V and J genes are TRBV7-9 and TRBJ1-1, with TRBD1 matching over 11 bases. Germline CDR1 and CDR2: SEHNR and FQNEAQ (reference sequence). The CDR3 sequence is 16 residues long. The trim removed 1 base at V and 3 bases at J, leaving 4 bases unmatched. CDR3 region: CASSLDPGQGDTEAFF. CDR3 nucleotides: TGTGCCAGCAGCTTAGATCCGGGACAGGGGGACACTGAAGCTTTCTTT. Using reference TRBV7-9 and TRBJ1-1 for the parts outside the CDR3, the full variable domain is DTGVSQNPRHKITKRGQNVTFRCDPISEHNRLYWYRQTLGQGPEFLTYFQNEAQLEKSRLLSDRFSAERPKGSFSTLEIQRTEQGDSAMYLCASSLDPGQGDTEAFFGQGTRLTVV.

This chain connects TRBV19 to TRBJ2-7; TRBD2 agrees at 7 bases. With V trimmed by 3 bases and J by 0 bases, 14 bases remained unmatched. The CDR3 loop spans 18 amino acids. CDR1 and CDR2 from the germline V gene are LNHDA and SQIVND (reference sequence). The CDR3 protein is CASSIHPGTTVSSYEQYF. The CDR3 DNA reads TGTGCCAGTAGTATTCACCCCGGGACTACCGTTAGCTCCTACGAGCAGTACTTC.

The genes are TRBV6-6 and TRBJ1-2, with D perhaps TRBD1 (5 bases). Germline CDR1 and CDR2: MNHNY and SVGAGI (reference sequence). The CDR3 has 15 residues. The V end was cut by 0 bases, the J end by 5 bases, with 13 bases between. The CDR3 DNA sequence: TGTGCCAGCAGTTACTCTGGAACGAAGGGGTATGGCTACACCTTC. Its translation is CASSYSGTKGYGYTF.

A remark on this clone: The same CDR3 also results from other DNA sequences found in this sample. The chain is built from TRBV10-1 and TRBJ2-7, with D unclear. Germline V CDR1 and CDR2: WNHNN, SYGVQD (reference sequence). CDR3 length: 13 residues. V dropped 3 bases and J dropped 0 bases, with 6 bases sitting between them. CDR3 sequence reads: CASSEGSSYEQYF. The CDR3 bases are TGCGCCAGCAGTGAAGGTAGCTCCTACGAGCAGTACTTC.

The rearrangement joins TRBV7-7 to TRBJ2-7, with 9 bases aligning to TRBD2. The germline CDR1 and CDR2 sequences are SSHAT and FNYEAQ (reference sequence). This CDR3 comprises 15 residues. The ends lost 3 bases at V and 5 bases at J; junction bases unmatched: 8. The CDR3 coding sequence is TGTGCCAGCAGCTTGGGCGGGGCGGGAGGGGACGAGCAGTACTTC. Amino acids: CASSLGGAGGDEQYF.

This chain uses TRBV19 with TRBJ2-1; D gene unclear. The CDR3 has 13 amino acids. V was trimmed by 4 bases and J by 5 bases, leaving 9 bases between them. Germline CDR1 and CDR2: LNHDA and SQIVND (reference sequence). DNA for the CDR3: TGTGCCAGTAGTAATAGGACGGACAATGAGCAGTTCTTC. As protein: CASSNRTDNEQFF.

The rearrangement joins TRBV6-1 to TRBJ1-1; D call uncertain. There are 12 residues in the CDR3. The germline V gene has CDR1 MNHNS and CDR2 SASEGT. Trimming pared 5 bases from V and 4 bases from J, leaving 8 bases between. CDR3 amino acids: CASSQVFTEAFF. As DNA, the CDR3 is TGTGCCAGCAGTCAGGTTTTCACTGAAGCTTTCTTT.

The chain combines TRBV6-1 with TRBJ1-2, with no clear D. This CDR3 contains 15 residues. Germline values: CDR1 MNHNS, CDR2 SASEGT. Trimming left V 3 bases short and J 8 bases short, with 19 bases between. As DNA, the CDR3 is TGTGCCAGCAGTGATCGGGTAGCCCTGGCGGACGGCTACACCTTC. Encoded protein: CASSDRVALADGYTF.

V usage is TRBV28 and J usage is TRBJ2-3, with a tentative D call TRBD2 (6 bases). The CDR3 loop spans 14 amino acids. The ends were cut back, 8 bases at V and 4 bases at J, with 16 bases in the middle. Germline CDR1 and CDR2: MDHEN and SYDVKM. CDR3 DNA: TGTGCCAGCGGAGGCGGGGTCGTGTCAGATACGCAGTATTTT. This sequence encodes CASGGGVVSDTQYF.

The CDR3 sequence: CASGKTGDRGRGNEQFF. The CDR3 nucleotides are TGTGCTAGTGGTAAGACAGGGGACAGGGGGCGCGGTAATGAGCAGTTCTTC. The genes are TRBV12-5 and TRBJ2-1, with 12 bases that match TRBD1. V dropped 5 bases and J dropped 7; count of bases not matched to a gene: 12. The germline CDR1 and CDR2 sequences are LGHNT and FRNRAP. The CDR3 runs to 17 residues. The entire variable domain, with the rest obtained from reference TRBV12-5 and TRBJ2-1, is as follows: DARVTQTPRHKVTEMGQEVTMRCQPILGHNTVFWYRQTMMQGLELLAYFRNRAPLDDSGMPKDRFSAEMPDATLATLKIQPSEPRDSAVYFCASGKTGDRGRGNEQFFGPGTRLTVL.

About this clone: This likely reflects a read error, since a far larger clone is one base away. The gene calls are TRBV5-1 and TRBJ2-5; no clear D. The CDR3 extends over 15 amino acids. Germline V CDR1 and CDR2: SGHRS, YFSETQ. V was clipped by 2 bases and J by 0 bases, with 11 bases between them. As DNA, the CDR3 is TGCGCCAGCAGCTTCGGGTCTTGGTACCAAGAGACCCAGTACTTC. Amino acid sequence: CASSFGSWYQETQYF.

The chain recombines TRBV28 with TRBJ1-2; D remains ambiguous. V gave up 3 bases and J gave up 2 bases, with 10 bases separating them. Germline V gene data show CDR1 as MDHEN and CDR2 as SYDVKM. The CDR3 covers 14 residues. The CDR3 sequence: CASSFGQSNYGYTF. CDR3 DNA sequence: TGTGCCAGCAGTTTCGGGCAGTCGAACTATGGCTACACCTTC.

V is TRBV2 and J is TRBJ2-5, with 9 positions matching TRBD1. The DNA end lines up better with TRBJ2-7; the J call may be wrong. The CDR3 extends over 15 amino acids. CDR1 is SNHLY, CDR2 FYNNEI, per germline. CDR3 DNA: TGTGCCAGCAGGAGAGACAGGGGGAATAACTACGAGCAGTACTTC. Translated: CASRRDRGNNYEQYF.

The V and J genes are TRBV5-1 and TRBJ2-7; 7 nucleotides align to TRBD1. Looked up from germline, CDR1 is SGHRS and CDR2 is YFSETQ. This CDR3 has 15 amino acids. V shed 4 bases and J 2 bases; nucleotides not matched to a gene: 9. CDR3 sequence reads: CASSQGTADTYEQYF. CDR3 nucleotide sequence: TGCGCCAGCAGCCAGGGGACAGCCGACACCTACGAGCAGTACTTC.

DNA for the CDR3: TGTGCCAGCAGCCCCATTATGACCTTAGCCAAAAACATTCAGTACTTC. The encoded protein is CASSPIMTLAKNIQYF. The chain recombines TRBV7-8 with TRBJ2-4; D is ambiguous. V lost 5 bases and J lost 0, with 14 bases in between. The CDR3 contains 16 residues. Germline V lookup: CDR1 SGHVS, CDR2 FQNEAQ.

V is TRBV29-1 and J is TRBJ2-7, with a possible D match to TRBD1 (8 bases). CDR3 length: 12 residues. The germline CDR1 and CDR2 sequences are SQVTM and ANQGSEA. Between the trimmed V and J ends, which lost 7 bases and 4 bases, there was a span of 14 bases. Written as DNA, the CDR3 is TGCAGCGCTGGACAGGGAGGGTACGAGCAGTACTTC. Its translation is CSAGQGGYEQYF.